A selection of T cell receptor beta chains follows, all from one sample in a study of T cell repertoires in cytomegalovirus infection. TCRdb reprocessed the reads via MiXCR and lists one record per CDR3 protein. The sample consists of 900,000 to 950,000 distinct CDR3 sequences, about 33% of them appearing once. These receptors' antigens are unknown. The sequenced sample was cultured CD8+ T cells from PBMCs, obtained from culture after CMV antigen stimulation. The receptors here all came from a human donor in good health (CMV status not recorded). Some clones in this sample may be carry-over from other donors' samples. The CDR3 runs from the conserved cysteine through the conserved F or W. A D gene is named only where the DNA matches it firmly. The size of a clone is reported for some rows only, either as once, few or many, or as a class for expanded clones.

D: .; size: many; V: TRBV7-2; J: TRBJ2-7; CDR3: CASSPNLALYEQYF; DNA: TGTGCCAGCAGCCCCAATCTAGCACTCTACGAGCAGTACTTC
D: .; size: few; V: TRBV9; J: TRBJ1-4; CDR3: CASSPGGGGRKLFF; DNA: TGTGCCAGCAGCCCCGGGGGTGGAGGCAGAAAACTGTTTTTT
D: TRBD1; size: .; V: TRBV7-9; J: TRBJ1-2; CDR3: CVSRLWTGALNYGYTF; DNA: TGTGTCAGCAGACTATGGACAGGGGCACTCAACTATGGCTACACCTTC
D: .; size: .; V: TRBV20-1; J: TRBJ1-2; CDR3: CSARDPTVYGYTF; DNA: TGCAGTGCTAGAGATCCGACCGTCTATGGCTACACCTTC
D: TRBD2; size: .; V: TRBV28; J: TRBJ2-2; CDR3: CACRNAGTINTGELFF; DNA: TGTGCCTGCAGGAACGCCGGGACTATTAACACCGGGGAGCTGTTTTTT
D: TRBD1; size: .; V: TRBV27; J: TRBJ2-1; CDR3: CASSLRDRADEQFF; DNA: TGTGCCAGCAGTTTAAGGGACAGGGCCGATGAGCAGTTCTTC
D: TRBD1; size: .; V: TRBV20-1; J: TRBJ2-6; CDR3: CSTWDSSIAGANVLTF; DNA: TGCAGTACCTGGGACAGTTCCATCGCTGGGGCCAACGTCCTGACTTTC
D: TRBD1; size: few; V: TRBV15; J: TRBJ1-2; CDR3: CATSRDTGAYGYTF; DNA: TGTGCCACCAGCAGAGACACAGGGGCCTATGGCTACACCTTC
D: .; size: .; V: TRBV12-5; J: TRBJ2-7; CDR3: CASGLGNYEQYF; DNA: TGTGCTAGTGGTCTCGGAAACTACGAGCAGTACTTC
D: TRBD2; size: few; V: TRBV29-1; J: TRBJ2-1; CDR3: CSVPILAGLKGEQFF; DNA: TGCAGCGTCCCAATTCTAGCGGGGTTGAAGGGTGAGCAGTTCTTC
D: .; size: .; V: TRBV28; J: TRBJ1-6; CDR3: CASSPGSHSPLHF; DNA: TGTGCCAGCAGTCCAGGGAGTCATTCACCCCTCCACTTT
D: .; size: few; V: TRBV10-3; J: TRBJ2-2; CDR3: CAISEIEGTNTGELFF; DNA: TGTGCCATCAGCGAAATAGAGGGGACGAACACCGGGGAGCTGTTTTTT
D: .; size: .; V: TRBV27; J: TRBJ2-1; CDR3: CASNFGPNNEQFF; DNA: TGTGCCAGCAATTTTGGCCCGAACAATGAGCAGTTCTTC
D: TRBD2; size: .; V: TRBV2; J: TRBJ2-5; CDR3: CASSEKASGGLRETQYF; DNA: TGTGCCAGCAGTGAAAAGGCTAGCGGGGGGCTCCGGGAGACCCAGTACTTC
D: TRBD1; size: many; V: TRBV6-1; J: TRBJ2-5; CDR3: CASSEAWTGAGEETQYF; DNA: TGTGCCAGCAGTGAAGCGTGGACAGGGGCCGGGGAAGAGACCCAGTACTTC
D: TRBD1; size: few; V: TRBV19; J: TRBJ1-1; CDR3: CASSIRQGADTEAFF; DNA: TGTGCCAGTAGTATCCGGCAGGGGGCGGACACTGAAGCTTTCTTT
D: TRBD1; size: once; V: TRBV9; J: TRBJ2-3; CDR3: CASSVWGQGTDTQYF; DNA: TGTGCCAGCAGCGTATGGGGACAGGGGACAGATACGCAGTATTTT
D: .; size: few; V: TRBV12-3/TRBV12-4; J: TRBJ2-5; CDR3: CASSLGGSGGRETQYF; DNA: TGTGCCAGCAGTTTAGGCGGATCGGGGGGCAGGGAGACCCAGTACTTC
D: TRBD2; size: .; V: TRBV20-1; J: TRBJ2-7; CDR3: CSAISSGGAGEQYF; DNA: TGCAGTGCTATCTCTAGCGGGGGGGCCGGCGAGCAGTACTTC
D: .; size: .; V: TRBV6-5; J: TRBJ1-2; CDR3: CASSYGTQANYGYTF; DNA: TGTGCCAGCAGTTACGGGACACAAGCTAACTATGGCTACACCTTC